The 27 T cell receptor beta chains reported below all come from one sample, sequenced in a study of T cell responses to AZD1222 COVID-19 vaccine. Only in-frame clones appear in the TCRdb table, and some are missing; sequencing was by immunoSEQ multiplex PCR. This table has some 86,000 clones, roughly 94% appearing once. The starting material was peripheral blood, obtained on day 0 of AZD1222 vaccination. These receptors were collected from an adult in good health.

The V gene is TRBV19, the J gene TRBJ2-1; weak D call: TRBD2 (6 bases). The CDR3 extends over 15 amino acids. The ends were cut back, 9 bases at V and 0 bases at J, with 15 bases in the middle. The V gene's germline CDR1 is LNHDA and CDR2 SQIVND (reference sequence). CDR3 DNA sequence: TGTGCCAGCACGGATAGCGGAGCCTCCTACAATGAGCAGTTCTTC. Residues: CASTDSGASYNEQFF.

This clone occurred once. J is TRBJ1-1 and V is TRBV4-1; 7 positions match TRBD1. Germline loops: CDR1 MGHRA, CDR2 YSYEKL. The junction had 6 bases not matched to a gene; V was cut back by 1 base and J by 1 base. The CDR3 has 16 residues. CDR3 sequence: CASSQVRGLRNTEAFF. In DNA form, the CDR3 reads TGCGCCAGCAGCCAAGTTAGGGGGCTAAGGAACACTGAAGCTTTCTTT.

V usage is TRBV5-5 and J usage is TRBJ2-5; tentatively, D is TRBD2 (5 bases). The CDR3 totals 13 residues. Germline loops: CDR1 SGHKS, CDR2 YYEKEE (reference sequence). Trimming left V 1 base short and J 5 bases short, with 9 bases between. CDR3 DNA: TGTGCCAGCAGCTTGTCGACGGGGGAGACCCAGTACTTC. Translating gives CASSLSTGETQYF. The full variable domain, completed using reference TRBV5-5 and TRBJ2-5, is DAGVTQSPTHLIKTRGQQVTLRCSPISGHKSVSWYQQVLGQGPQFIFQYYEKEERGRGNFPDRFSARQFPNYSSELNVNALLLGDSALYLCASSLSTGETQYFGPGTRLLVL.

CDR3 in amino acids: CASSLRGYEQYF. In DNA form, the CDR3 reads TGTGCCAGCAGTTTACGTGGATACGAGCAGTACTTC. V usage is TRBV28 and J usage is TRBJ2-7; D uncertain. This CDR3 is built from 12 residues. Trimming removed 2 bases from V and 4 bases from J, with 6 bases in between. Per the germline V gene, CDR1 is MDHEN and CDR2 is SYDVKM.

The chain combines TRBV13 with TRBJ2-2, with TRBD1 identical over 7 bases. CDR1 and CDR2 from the germline V gene are PRHDT and FYEKMQ (reference sequence). After removal of 5 bases from V and 0 bases from J, the junction contained 6 bases not matched to a gene. The length of the CDR3 is 16 residues. The chain's CDR3 is CASSAPTGSNTGELFF. CDR3 bases: TGTGCCAGCAGCGCACCGACAGGGTCGAACACCGGGGAGCTGTTTTTT.

The chain combines TRBV7-9 with TRBJ1-1; possibly TRBD1 for D (6 bases). Trimming removed 5 bases from V and 1 base from J, with 14 bases in between. The CDR3 loop spans 15 amino acids. Germline lookup yields CDR1 SEHNR and CDR2 FQNEAQ (reference sequence). The CDR3 here is CASSPTWDTNTEAFF. The CDR3 bases are TGTGCCAGCAGCCCAACTTGGGACACGAACACTGAAGCTTTCTTT.

The gene calls are TRBV28 and TRBJ2-3; possible D gene TRBD1, 6 bases. This CDR3 has 16 amino acids. From germline, CDR1 is MDHEN and CDR2 SYDVKM. Trimming took off 8 bases at V and 2 bases at J, with 20 bases between the two ends. The CDR3 loop reads CASLDRRGITTDTQYF. The CDR3 coding sequence is TGTGCCAGCCTCGATCGAAGGGGGATAACCACAGATACGCAGTATTTT.

This chain joins TRBV6-5 and TRBJ2-2, with D unresolved. The CDR3 length is 14 residues. Trimming removed 6 bases at V and 0 bases at J, with 8 bases between. CDR1 and CDR2 from the germline V gene are MNHEY and SVGAGI. CDR3 amino acids: CASRGQANTGELFF. The CDR3 nucleotides read TGTGCCAGCAGGGGCCAGGCGAACACCGGGGAGCTGTTTTTT.

About this clone itself: In the same sample, other DNA sequences code for this CDR3. The CDR3 spells CASSLLAGAYEQYF. DNA for the CDR3: TGTGCCAGCAGTTTATTGGCAGGGGCCTACGAGCAGTACTTC. The gene calls are TRBV28 and TRBJ2-7; a weak D match, TRBD1 (6 bases). V lost 1 base and J 2 bases, leaving 9 bases between the germline ends. This CDR3 contains 14 residues. The germline gives CDR1 MDHEN, CDR2 SYDVKM.

This chain uses TRBV10-1 with TRBJ2-7; no clear D. V gave up 6 bases and J gave up 0 bases, with 6 bases separating them. The CDR3 extends over 12 amino acids. The V gene's germline CDR1 is WNHNN and CDR2 SYGVQD (reference sequence). CDR3 sequence: CASSPNSYEQYF. CDR3 DNA: TGCGCCAGCAGCCCCAACTCCTACGAGCAGTACTTC.

As concerns this clone: One end of the junction varies from germline; a read error may be responsible. The chain is built from TRBV11-3 and TRBJ2-3; 11 nucleotides align to TRBD2. Germline V lookup: CDR1 SGHNT, CDR2 YENEEA. CDR3 size: 17 residues. DNA for the CDR3: TGTGCCAGCAGCATAGACCTAGCGGGAGGTATTGGAGATACGCAGTATTTT. Amino acid sequence: CASSIDLAGGIGDTQYF.

V is TRBV29-1 and J is TRBJ2-7; 9 bases match TRBD2. Germline CDR1 reads SQVTM; CDR2 reads ANQGSEA. This CDR3 is built from 15 residues. The J segment lost 6 bases and the V segment lost 8 bases, leaving 17 bases of the junction unmatched. Here the CDR3 reads CSLHRGGRVGCEQYF. The CDR3 DNA follows: TGCAGCCTTCATCGTGGCGGGAGGGTCGGGTGCGAGCAGTACTTC.

The chain couples TRBV28 to TRBJ2-1, with TRBD2 identical over 8 bases. Germline assignment: CDR1 MDHEN and CDR2 SYDVKM. The V gene end was trimmed by 6 bases and the J gene end by 0 bases; junction bases not matched to a gene: 4. This CDR3 region has 15 residues. The CDR3 nucleotides are TGTGCCAGCAGGACCGGGACTAGCTCCTACAATGAGCAGTTCTTC. It specifies CASRTGTSSYNEQFF. The full variable domain, in which reference TRBV28 and TRBJ2-1 provide the parts outside the CDR3, is DVKVTQSSRYLVKRTGEKVFLECVQDMDHENMFWYRQDPGLGLRLIYFSYDVKMKEKGDIPEGYSVSREKKERFSLILESASTNQTSMYLCASRTGTSSYNEQFFGPGTRLTVL.

The chain joins TRBV3-1 (or the pseudogene TRBV3-2) to TRBJ2-6; 9 nucleotides match TRBD1. V was pared by 4 bases and J by 0 bases, with 1 base of the junction left unmatched. Germline V gene data show CDR1 as LGHDT and CDR2 as YNNKEL (reference sequence). CDR3 length: 16 amino acids. The CDR3 sequence: CASSRDRVSGANVLTF. In nucleotides, the CDR3 is TGTGCCAGCAGCCGGGACAGGGTCTCTGGGGCCAACGTCCTGACTTTC.

The gene calls are TRBV29-1 and TRBJ2-3, with TRBD2 identical over 9 bases. The CDR3 length is 14 residues. The germline CDR1 and CDR2 sequences are SQVTM and ANQGSEA. Trimming removed 2 bases from V and 0 bases from J; junction bases left unmatched: 0. CDR3 region: CSVELAGSTDTQYF. CDR3 DNA: TGCAGCGTTGAACTAGCGGGGAGCACAGATACGCAGTATTTT.

On this clone: A junction boundary mismatches the germline segment, possibly from a read error. The rearrangement uses TRBV20-1 and TRBJ1-4; D remains unclear. The CDR3 contains 11 residues. Germline V gene data show CDR1 as DFQATT and CDR2 as SNEGSKA (reference sequence). The CDR3 region is CSAESPVLKIF. CDR3 nucleotide sequence: TGCAGTGCGGAATCCCCGGTATTGAAAATTTTT.

The V and J genes are TRBV28 and TRBJ1-2, with a weak D call TRBD1 (6 bases). The CDR3 length is 14 residues. The V gene's germline CDR1 is MDHEN and CDR2 SYDVKM. V lost 6 bases, J lost 4 bases, and 15 bases lay in between. In DNA form, the CDR3 reads TGTGCCAGCAGCCTTAAGGGGGTGATCTATGGCTACACCTTC. This sequence encodes CASSLKGVIYGYTF.

CDR3: CASSIGLAQGYEQYF. CDR3 DNA sequence: TGTGCCAGTAGTATCGGACTAGCACAAGGCTACGAGCAGTACTTC. The chain employs TRBV19 and TRBJ2-7, with 8 bases lining up with TRBD2. This CDR3 comprises 15 residues. Germline lookup yields CDR1 LNHDA and CDR2 SQIVND (reference sequence). Losses at the gene ends were 3 bases for V and 3 bases for J; bases not matched to a gene: 7.

The J gene is TRBJ2-3, the V gene TRBV19; tentatively, D is TRBD1 (6 bases). In germline, CDR1 is LNHDA, CDR2 SQIVND (reference sequence). V was cut by 8 bases and J by 2 bases, with 17 bases left in between. CDR3 size: 15 residues. The CDR3 loop reads CASSLMAGVTDTQYF. The CDR3 nucleotides are TGTGCCAGTTCTTTGATGGCAGGGGTCACAGATACGCAGTATTTT.

The gene calls are TRBV7-8 and TRBJ1-2; D possibly corresponds to TRBD1 (6 bases). The germline gives CDR1 SGHVS, CDR2 FQNEAQ. V dropped 1 base and J dropped 0 bases, with 18 bases sitting between them. This CDR3 has 18 amino acids. The CDR3 region is CASSLVVSGDHSNYGYTF. The CDR3 nucleotides are TGTGCCAGCAGCTTAGTAGTGTCAGGGGATCACTCTAACTATGGCTACACCTTC.

In its sample, this clone was seen a few times. The chain carries TRBV3-1 (or the pseudogene TRBV3-2) and TRBJ2-1, with D perhaps matching TRBD2 (6 bases). This CDR3 has 13 amino acids. Germline CDR1 LGHDT, CDR2 YNNKEL (reference sequence). V dropped 5 bases and J dropped 8 bases, with 13 bases sitting between them. The CDR3 spells CASSAREPDEQFF. CDR3 in DNA: TGTGCCAGCAGCGCCCGGGAGCCGGATGAGCAGTTCTTC.

This clone was seen only once. The V and J genes are TRBV28 and TRBJ2-3, with TRBD2 matching over 8 bases. The ends lost 6 bases at V and 8 bases at J; junction bases unmatched: 10. The CDR3 is 14 residues long. The germline V gene has CDR1 MDHEN and CDR2 SYDVKM. CDR3 DNA sequence: TGTGCCAGCAGCCCCGGGACTAGACCGGGTACGCAGTATTTT. This translates into CASSPGTRPGTQYF.

This chain connects TRBV2 to TRBJ2-7, with D unresolved. V was clipped by 1 base and J by 3 bases, with 4 bases between them. This CDR3 is 12 amino acids long. Germline V CDR1 and CDR2: SNHLY, FYNNEI. This CDR3 reads CASSEDFYEQYF. CDR3 DNA: TGTGCCAGCAGTGAAGACTTCTACGAGCAGTACTTC.

This sequence joins TRBV6-2 or TRBV6-3 and TRBJ1-2, with D unresolved. With 0 bases removed from V and 8 bases from J, the gap between germline ends came to 10 bases. The CDR3 is 13 residues long. Germline V gives CDR1 MNHEY, CDR2 SVGEGT. This CDR3 is CASSYSPAWGYTF. Here the CDR3 DNA reads TGTGCCAGCAGTTACTCGCCAGCGTGGGGCTACACCTTC.

The rearrangement links TRBV7-6 to TRBJ1-1, with 9 bases that match TRBD1. From germline, CDR1 is SGHVS and CDR2 FNYEAQ. The CDR3 spans 17 residues. Germline trimming cut 0 bases from V and 0 bases from J; bases unmatched to any gene: 5. The CDR3 nucleotides are TGTGCCAGCAGCTTAGCTGGGACAGGGTTAATGAACACTGAAGCTTTCTTT. Amino acid sequence: CASSLAGTGLMNTEAFF.

This chain links TRBV19 with TRBJ1-1; TRBD1 is a possible D gene (5 bases). Trimming left V 1 base short and J 4 bases short, with 13 bases between. The CDR3 loop spans 15 amino acids. Germline V gene sequence: CDR1 LNHDA, CDR2 SQIVND (reference sequence). The CDR3 DNA is TGTGCCAGTAGTATAGGCAGGACAATGGGCACTGAAGCTTTCTTT. The encoded protein is CASSIGRTMGTEAFF.

This chain connects TRBV28 to TRBJ1-1; D gene ambiguous. The germline V gene has CDR1 MDHEN and CDR2 SYDVKM. This CDR3 contains 12 residues. Trimming stripped 11 bases from V and 3 bases from J, with 13 bases between. CDR3 sequence reads: CALRGTHTEAFF. CDR3 coding DNA: TGTGCCCTACGCGGCACCCACACTGAAGCTTTCTTT.